This passage covers 32 T cell receptor beta chains from one sample sequenced in a study of T cell responses to AZD1222 COVID-19 vaccine. The table came from immunoSEQ multiplex PCR; TCRdb's copy has only in-frame clones and leaves some out. This repertoire shows 90,000 to 120,000 clones, 85% to 90% found once; its top ten account for 16%. Sequenced material: peripheral blood, taken on day 0 of AZD1222 vaccination. Receptors originate from an adult in good health.

The V and J genes are TRBV19 and TRBJ2-7, with 9 bases matching TRBD2. J gave up 2 bases and V 4 bases, and 6 bases lay outside the gene matches. From germline, CDR1 is LNHDA and CDR2 SQIVND (reference sequence). The CDR3 length is 15 residues. DNA for the CDR3: TGTGCCAGTAGTAAGGCTAGCGGGGACCCCTACGAGCAGTACTTC. It specifies CASSKASGDPYEQYF.

The chain links TRBV28 to TRBJ1-4; D might be TRBD1 (6 bases). The CDR3 is made up of 16 amino acids. Trimming pared 2 bases from V and 4 bases from J, leaving 14 bases between. The germline gives CDR1 MDHEN, CDR2 SYDVKM. CDR3 protein: CASSLGGALGNEKLFF. The CDR3 DNA sequence: TGTGCCAGCAGTTTAGGGGGGGCATTAGGTAATGAAAAACTGTTTTTT.

This clone was seen a handful of times. The chain uses TRBV12-3 or TRBV12-4 and TRBJ2-5; 7 nucleotides align to TRBD2. The V gene end was trimmed by 6 bases and the J gene end by 5 bases; junction bases not matched to a gene: 6. There are 13 residues in the CDR3. The CDR3 DNA follows: TGTGCCAGCAGGATCGGGGGGACTGAGACCCAGTACTTC. Residues: CASRIGGTETQYF.

The V call is TRBV19, the J call TRBJ1-6, with D hard to call. Germline-derived CDR1 and CDR2 are LNHDA and SQIVND (reference sequence). The CDR3 extends over 14 amino acids. Deletions cut 10 bases from V and 2 bases from J, with 12 bases between. The CDR3 region is CATQGLAYNSPLHF. The CDR3 nucleotides are TGTGCCACCCAAGGGTTAGCCTATAATTCACCCCTCCACTTT. The full variable domain, rest sourced from reference TRBV19 and TRBJ1-6, is DGGITQSPKYLFRKEGQNVTLSCEQNLNHDAMYWYRQDPGQGLRLIYYSQIVNDFQKGDIAEGYSVSREKKESFPLTVTSAQKNPTAFYLCATQGLAYNSPLHFGNGTRLTVT.

This chain uses TRBV5-1 with TRBJ2-5; 15 bases line up with TRBD2. This CDR3 contains 16 residues. After removal of 4 bases from V and 1 base from J, the junction contained 2 bases not matched to a gene. Germline V gene lookup returns CDR1 SGHRS and CDR2 YFSETQ. Written as DNA, the CDR3 is TGCGCCAGCAGCGAGGGACTAGCGGGGGGCCAAGAGACCCAGTACTTC. It specifies CASSEGLAGGQETQYF.

This clone turned up a few times. V usage is TRBV7-9 and J usage is TRBJ2-3; no clear D gene. Germline V gives CDR1 SEHNR, CDR2 FQNEAQ (reference sequence). The CDR3 runs 15 residues. V was cut by 4 bases and J by 1 base, with 12 bases left in between. CDR3 coding DNA: TGTGCCAGCAGCTCCCCTCCGGTTGGCACAGATACGCAGTATTTT. Protein sequence: CASSSPPVGTDTQYF.

A single count supports this clone. This chain links TRBV4-1 with TRBJ2-7; no firm D call. With 3 bases removed from V and 2 bases from J, the gap between germline ends came to 8 bases. The CDR3 is made up of 13 amino acids. Germline CDR1 is MGHRA and CDR2 is YSYEKL. CDR3 amino acids: CASSQDRTYEQYF. The CDR3 DNA is TGCGCCAGCAGCCAGGACCGAACCTACGAGCAGTACTTC.

The chain has TRBV28 and TRBJ1-4; D uncertain. In germline, CDR1 is MDHEN, CDR2 SYDVKM. V dropped 4 bases and J dropped 8 bases, with 17 bases sitting between them. The CDR3 covers 15 residues. The CDR3: CASSSVGDYREKLFF. For the CDR3, the DNA is TGTGCCAGCAGTTCGGTCGGAGATTACAGAGAAAAACTGTTTTTT.

This sequence joins TRBV27 and TRBJ1-2; D call uncertain. The CDR3 spans 12 residues. V lost 6 bases to trimming and J lost 4 bases, with 9 bases between them. Germline V gene sequence: CDR1 MNHEY, CDR2 SMNVEV (reference sequence). CDR3 nucleotides: TGTGCCAGCAGCCTGGACGGCTATGGCTACACCTTC. It encodes CASSLDGYGYTF.

The chain employs TRBV7-2 and TRBJ2-1, with TRBD2 as a possible D gene (5 bases). The CDR3 consists of 15 residues. Germline CDR1 and CDR2: SGHTA and FQGNSA. Trimming took off 4 bases at V and 10 bases at J, with 20 bases between the two ends. The CDR3 nucleotides are TGTGCCAGCAGCTCTATACCGGGCCCCCCGGGGGAGCAGTTCTTC. Its protein product is CASSSIPGPPGEQFF.

V is TRBV29-1 and J is TRBJ1-2; D uncertain. V was clipped by 7 bases and J by 0 bases, with 12 bases between them. Per the germline V gene, CDR1 is SQVTM and CDR2 is ANQGSEA. The CDR3 extends over 13 amino acids. In DNA form, the CDR3 reads TGCAGCGCTGAGCCTGGAGCTAACTATGGCTACACCTTC. It translates to CSAEPGANYGYTF.

The chain uses TRBV24-1 and TRBJ2-1, with D perhaps TRBD2 (6 bases). The CDR3 covers 15 residues. CDR1 is KGHDR, CDR2 SFDVKD, per germline. Trimming stripped 0 bases from V and 5 bases from J, with 10 bases between. The CDR3 loop reads CATSDLQDYHNEQFF. CDR3 DNA sequence: TGTGCCACCAGTGATTTGCAGGACTACCACAATGAGCAGTTCTTC.

The rearrangement joins TRBV11-2 to TRBJ2-7; tentative D call: TRBD1 (5 bases). The germline V gene encodes CDR1 SGHAT and CDR2 FQNNGV. The CDR3 totals 15 residues. Between the trimmed V and J ends, which lost 2 bases and 3 bases, there was a span of 14 bases. The CDR3 region has the DNA TGTGCCAGCAGCTTATCCCTCGGCCAGGGCTACGAGCAGTACTTC. Translated: CASSLSLGQGYEQYF.

V is TRBV11-2 and J is TRBJ1-6; D uncertain. The length of the CDR3 is 12 residues. The germline V and J ends were trimmed by 5 bases and 5 bases, with 4 bases remaining between them. From germline, CDR1 is SGHAT and CDR2 FQNNGV. The CDR3 nucleotides read TGTGCCAGCAGCCAAAATAATTCACCCCTCCACTTT. Residues: CASSQNNSPLHF. The full variable domain, completed using reference TRBV11-2 and TRBJ1-6, is EAGVAQSPRYKIIEKRQSVAFWCNPISGHATLYWYQQILGQGPKLLIQFQNNGVVDDSQLPKDRFSAERLKGVDSTLKIQPAKLEDSAVYLCASSQNNSPLHFGNGTRLTVT.

This sequence joins TRBV7-6 and TRBJ1-6; D is perhaps TRBD1 (5 bases). The CDR3 extends over 16 amino acids. V was cut by 5 bases and J by 7 bases, with 18 bases left in between. The germline V gene encodes CDR1 SGHVS and CDR2 FNYEAQ. This CDR3 is CASSLRVLAENSPLHF. In DNA form, the CDR3 reads TGTGCCAGCAGCCTCAGGGTTTTAGCGGAAAATTCACCCCTCCACTTT.

The chain uses TRBV7-3 and TRBJ1-1, with a possible D match to TRBD1 (5 bases). CDR3 length: 14 amino acids. V was shortened by 1 base and J by 4 bases, with 10 bases between the two germline ends. Per the germline V gene, CDR1 is SGHTA and CDR2 is FQGTGA. Written as DNA, the CDR3 is TGTGCCAGCAGCTTAATGGGGGAGAGCACTGAAGCTTTCTTT. Translating gives CASSLMGESTEAFF.

This clone showed up just a few times. J is TRBJ2-7 and V is TRBV28, with 7 bases fitting TRBD2. The CDR3 contains 15 residues. V shed 5 bases, J shed 1 base, and the junction held 8 bases outside the gene matches. Germline V gene lookup returns CDR1 MDHEN and CDR2 SYDVKM. CDR3 in DNA: TGTGCCAGCAGTCCGTGGGGCGGGAGTTCCTACGAGCAGTACTTC. It translates to CASSPWGGSSYEQYF.

The chain carries TRBV7-8 and TRBJ1-4; 7 bases map to TRBD1. V shed 3 bases, J shed 4 bases, and the junction held 14 bases outside the gene matches. This CDR3 comprises 18 residues. Germline CDR1 and CDR2: SGHVS and FQNEAQ. The CDR3 DNA reads TGTGCCAGCAGCTTGAGGGACAGCGGCCTTGGGGGTAATGAAAAACTGTTTTTT. Amino acid sequence: CASSLRDSGLGGNEKLFF.

The V call is TRBV7-9, the J call TRBJ2-7; D possibly corresponds to TRBD2 (5 bases). V dropped 5 bases and J dropped 2 bases, with 16 bases sitting between them. The CDR3 has 15 amino acids. Looked up from germline, CDR1 is SEHNR and CDR2 is FQNEAQ (reference sequence). The CDR3 sequence is CASSPRTLSPYEQYF. In nucleotides, the CDR3 is TGTGCCAGCAGCCCGAGGACTCTCTCCCCCTACGAGCAGTACTTC.

This chain connects TRBV7-9 to TRBJ1-1; possibly TRBD1 for D (6 bases). The CDR3 sequence is 14 residues long. The V gene's germline CDR1 is SEHNR and CDR2 FQNEAQ (reference sequence). V lost 3 bases and J 7 bases, leaving 15 bases between the germline ends. The CDR3 here is CASSLSGATIEAFF. DNA of the CDR3: TGTGCCAGCAGCTTGTCAGGGGCCACCATTGAAGCTTTCTTT.

The rearrangement joins TRBV19 to TRBJ1-3, with a weak D call TRBD1 (6 bases). The germline V gene encodes CDR1 LNHDA and CDR2 SQIVND (reference sequence). Trimming pared 5 bases from V and 0 bases from J, leaving 11 bases between. The CDR3 covers 15 residues. CDR3 in amino acids: CASSAGHSSGNTIYF. The CDR3 region has the DNA TGTGCCAGTAGTGCGGGACACAGCTCTGGAAACACCATATATTTT. The full variable domain, in which reference TRBV19 and TRBJ1-3 provide the parts outside the CDR3, is DGGITQSPKYLFRKEGQNVTLSCEQNLNHDAMYWYRQDPGQGLRLIYYSQIVNDFQKGDIAEGYSVSREKKESFPLTVTSAQKNPTAFYLCASSAGHSSGNTIYFGEGSWLTVV.

The V gene is TRBV10-2, the J gene TRBJ2-7, with D maybe TRBD1 (6 bases). Trimming shortened V by 2 bases and J by 2 bases, and 13 bases separated the two germline ends. This CDR3 has 15 amino acids. Germline V gene lookup returns CDR1 WSHSY and CDR2 SAAADI. The CDR3: CASSEPRTVTYEQYF. CDR3 nucleotide sequence: TGCGCCAGCAGTGAGCCTCGGACAGTAACCTACGAGCAGTACTTC.

The rearrangement uses TRBV18 and TRBJ1-3; no definite D call. In germline, CDR1 is KGHSH, CDR2 LQKENI. This CDR3 spans 13 amino acids. With 3 bases removed from V and 5 bases from J, the gap between germline ends came to 8 bases. The CDR3 protein is CASSPAERNTIYF. CDR3 bases: TGTGCCAGCTCACCGGCGGAGAGAAACACCATATATTTT.

This rearrangement joins TRBV5-8 to TRBJ2-7; the match to TRBD1 covers 9 bases. Germline values: CDR1 SGHTS, CDR2 YDEGEE. J lost 3 bases, V lost 4 bases, and 5 bases had no gene match. The CDR3 extends over 14 amino acids. In nucleotides, the CDR3 is TGTGCCAGCAGCCTTCCGACAGGGGGCTACGAGCAGTACTTC. Translation: CASSLPTGGYEQYF.

This sequence joins TRBV18 and TRBJ2-7; 7 bases are a match to TRBD2. The CDR3 runs to 14 residues. Unmatched junction bases numbered 6, after V lost 6 bases and J lost 1 base. The germline V gene has CDR1 KGHSH and CDR2 LQKENI. DNA for the CDR3: TGTGCCAGCTCGCCCGGGACTATTTCCTACGAGCAGTACTTC. Amino acids: CASSPGTISYEQYF.

The genes are TRBV7-9 and TRBJ1-3; maybe TRBD1 (6 bases). Trimming took off 1 base at V and 2 bases at J, with 9 bases between the two ends. The CDR3 is made up of 15 amino acids. The V gene's germline CDR1 is SEHNR and CDR2 FQNEAQ (reference sequence). The CDR3 here is CASSLGPGAGNTIYF. In DNA form, the CDR3 reads TGTGCCAGCAGCTTAGGTCCAGGGGCTGGAAACACCATATATTTT.

The chain carries TRBV4-1 and TRBJ1-2; D not resolved. Germline CDR1 is MGHRA and CDR2 is YSYEKL. The V end lost 1 base, the J end lost 2 bases, and 8 bases lay between the germline ends. This CDR3 is 14 amino acids long. The CDR3 DNA follows: TGCGCCAGCAGCCAAGCTCGGCGGAACTATGGCTACACCTTC. This codes for CASSQARRNYGYTF.

The chain uses TRBV5-5 and TRBJ1-2; a possible D gene is TRBD1 (6 bases). Germline lookup yields CDR1 SGHKS and CDR2 YYEKEE (reference sequence). This CDR3 is built from 15 residues. V shed 4 bases and J shed 7 bases, with 20 bases lying between them. CDR3: CASSVGGTSRVGYTF. CDR3 nucleotides: TGTGCCAGCAGCGTGGGCGGGACAAGTAGAGTTGGCTACACCTTC.

The chain links TRBV5-1 to TRBJ2-5, with 8 bases aligning to TRBD2. The ends lost 6 bases at V and 5 bases at J; junction bases unmatched: 9. This CDR3 has 14 amino acids. CDR1 and CDR2 from the germline V gene are SGHRS and YFSETQ. Here the CDR3 reads CASKDGRADETQYF. DNA of the CDR3: TGCGCCAGCAAGGACGGGAGGGCCGATGAGACCCAGTACTTC. The entire variable domain, with the rest obtained from reference TRBV5-1 and TRBJ2-5, is as follows: KAGVTQTPRYLIKTRGQQVTLSCSPISGHRSVSWYQQTPGQGLQFLFEYFSETQRNKGNFPGRFSGRQFSNSRSEMNVSTLELGDSALYLCASKDGRADETQYFGPGTRLLVL.

The CDR3 here is CASSQNTGGTNEKLFF. CDR3 DNA: TGCGCCAGCAGCCAGAATACAGGAGGAACTAATGAAAAACTGTTTTTT. This sequence joins TRBV5-1 and TRBJ1-4; the D gene is possibly TRBD1 (5 bases). The CDR3 sequence is 16 residues long. V lost 4 bases and J 1 base, leaving 14 bases between the germline ends. Germline CDR1 reads SGHRS; CDR2 reads YFSETQ.

This chain joins TRBV6-5 and TRBJ1-1; 7 bases match TRBD1. Germline CDR1 and CDR2: MNHEY and SVGAGI. The CDR3 length is 13 residues. The V and J ends lost 6 bases and 7 bases, in that order; junction bases with no gene match: 8. CDR3 amino acids: CASRGTAEIEAFF. The CDR3 DNA sequence: TGTGCCAGCAGGGGGACAGCAGAAATTGAAGCTTTCTTT.

This clone has a single count. The chain couples TRBV7-9 to TRBJ1-1; 9 bases line up with TRBD1. V lost 3 bases to trimming and J lost 5 bases; unmatched junction nucleotides: 10. The CDR3 is 16 amino acids. Germline V lookup: CDR1 SEHNR, CDR2 FQNEAQ (reference sequence). The CDR3 DNA reads as TGTGCCAGCAGCTTTCCGGGACAGGGAATGAGAACTGAAGCTTTCTTT. This translates into CASSFPGQGMRTEAFF.